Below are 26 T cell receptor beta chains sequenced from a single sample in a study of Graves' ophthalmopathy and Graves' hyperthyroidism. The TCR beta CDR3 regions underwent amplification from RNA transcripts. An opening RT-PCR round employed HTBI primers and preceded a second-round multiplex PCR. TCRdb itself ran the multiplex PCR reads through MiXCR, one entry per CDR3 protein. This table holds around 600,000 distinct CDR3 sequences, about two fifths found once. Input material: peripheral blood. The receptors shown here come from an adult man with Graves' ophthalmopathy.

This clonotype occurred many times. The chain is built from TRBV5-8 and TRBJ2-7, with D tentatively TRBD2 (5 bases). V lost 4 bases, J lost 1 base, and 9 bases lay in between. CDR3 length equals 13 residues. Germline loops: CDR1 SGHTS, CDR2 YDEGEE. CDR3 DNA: TGTGCCAGCAGCGCCGGGAATTCCTACGAGCAGTACTTC. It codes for CASSAGNSYEQYF.

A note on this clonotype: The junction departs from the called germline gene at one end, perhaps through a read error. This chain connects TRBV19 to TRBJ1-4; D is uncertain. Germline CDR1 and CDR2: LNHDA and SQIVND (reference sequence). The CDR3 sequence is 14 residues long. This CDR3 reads CASSRSATNEKPFF. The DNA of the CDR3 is TGTGCCAGTAGCCGAAGTGCAACTAATGAAAAACCGTTTTTT.

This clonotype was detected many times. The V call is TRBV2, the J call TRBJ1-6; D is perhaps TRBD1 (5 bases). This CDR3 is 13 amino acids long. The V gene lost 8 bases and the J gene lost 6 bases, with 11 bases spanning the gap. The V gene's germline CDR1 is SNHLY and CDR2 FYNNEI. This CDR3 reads CASWGMLNSPLHF. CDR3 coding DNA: TGTGCCAGCTGGGGCATGCTTAATTCACCCCTCCACTTT.

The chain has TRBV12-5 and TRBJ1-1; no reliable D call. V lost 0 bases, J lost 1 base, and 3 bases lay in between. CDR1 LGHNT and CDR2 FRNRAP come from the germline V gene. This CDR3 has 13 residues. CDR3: CASGLVGNTEAFF. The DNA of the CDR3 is TGTGCTAGTGGTTTGGTGGGGAACACTGAAGCTTTCTTT.

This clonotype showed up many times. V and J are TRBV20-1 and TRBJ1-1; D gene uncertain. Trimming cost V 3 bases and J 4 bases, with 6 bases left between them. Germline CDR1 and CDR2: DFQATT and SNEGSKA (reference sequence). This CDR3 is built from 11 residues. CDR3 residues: CSAREGTEAFF. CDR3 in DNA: TGCAGTGCTAGGGAGGGCACTGAAGCTTTCTTT.

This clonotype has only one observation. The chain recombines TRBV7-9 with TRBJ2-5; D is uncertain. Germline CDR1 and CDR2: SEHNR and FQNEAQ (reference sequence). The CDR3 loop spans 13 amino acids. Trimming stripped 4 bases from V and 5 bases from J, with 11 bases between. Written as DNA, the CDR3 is TGTGCCAGCAGCTCTCAAGTTCATGAGACCCAGTACTTC. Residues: CASSSQVHETQYF.

As DNA, the CDR3 is TGTGCCAGCAGTTTGGCCGGGAGGCCATCCTACGAGCAGTACTTC. Translating it yields CASSLAGRPSYEQYF. The chain has TRBV12-3 or TRBV12-4 and TRBJ2-7; the match to TRBD2 covers 7 bases. Trimming removed 3 bases from V and 1 base from J; junction bases left unmatched: 6. The CDR3 contains 15 residues.

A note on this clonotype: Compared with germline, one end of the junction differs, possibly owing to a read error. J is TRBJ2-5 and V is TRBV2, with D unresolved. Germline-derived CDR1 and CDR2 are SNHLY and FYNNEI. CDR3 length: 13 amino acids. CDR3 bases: TGCGCCAGCAGCCCTTGGACCAAAGAGACCCAGTACTTC. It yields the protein CASSPWTKETQYF.

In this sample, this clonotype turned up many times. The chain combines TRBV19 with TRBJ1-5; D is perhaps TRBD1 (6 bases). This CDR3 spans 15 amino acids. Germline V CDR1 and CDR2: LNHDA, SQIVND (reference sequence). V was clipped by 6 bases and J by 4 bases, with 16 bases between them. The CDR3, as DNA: TGTGCCAGTAGCCCAACAGGGTTGGGGAATCAGCCCCAGCATTTT. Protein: CASSPTGLGNQPQHF. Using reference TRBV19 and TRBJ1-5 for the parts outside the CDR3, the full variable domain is DGGITQSPKYLFRKEGQNVTLSCEQNLNHDAMYWYRQDPGQGLRLIYYSQIVNDFQKGDIAEGYSVSREKKESFPLTVTSAQKNPTAFYLCASSPTGLGNQPQHFGDGTRLSIL.

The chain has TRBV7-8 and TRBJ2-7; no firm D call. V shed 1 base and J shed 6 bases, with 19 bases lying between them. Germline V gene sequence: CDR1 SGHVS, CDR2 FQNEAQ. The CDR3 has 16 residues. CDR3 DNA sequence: TGTGCCAGCAGCTTAGAGCAAAACCCGTCGACCGGCGAGCAGTACTTC. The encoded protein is CASSLEQNPSTGEQYF.

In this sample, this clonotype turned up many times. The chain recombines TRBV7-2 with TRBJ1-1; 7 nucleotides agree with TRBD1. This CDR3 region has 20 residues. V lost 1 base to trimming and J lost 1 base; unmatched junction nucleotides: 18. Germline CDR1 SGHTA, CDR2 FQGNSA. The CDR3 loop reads CASSLGLSLAVGDRNTEAFF. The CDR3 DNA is TGTGCCAGCAGCTTAGGGTTGTCCCTAGCGGTTGGGGACAGGAACACTGAAGCTTTCTTT.

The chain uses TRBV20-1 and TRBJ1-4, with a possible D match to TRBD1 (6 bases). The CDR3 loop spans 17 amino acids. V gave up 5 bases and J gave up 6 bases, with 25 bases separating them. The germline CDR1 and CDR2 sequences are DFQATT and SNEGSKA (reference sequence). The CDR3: CSAGGRGAVNRDEKLFF. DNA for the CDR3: TGCAGTGCTGGAGGTCGGGGGGCTGTTAATAGAGATGAAAAACTGTTTTTT.

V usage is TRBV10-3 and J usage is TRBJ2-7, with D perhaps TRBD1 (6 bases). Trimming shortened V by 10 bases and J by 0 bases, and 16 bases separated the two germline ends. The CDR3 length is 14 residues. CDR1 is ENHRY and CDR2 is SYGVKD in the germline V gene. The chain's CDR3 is CASTIDRSSYEQYF. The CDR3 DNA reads TGTGCCAGCACGATCGACAGGAGCTCCTACGAGCAGTACTTC.

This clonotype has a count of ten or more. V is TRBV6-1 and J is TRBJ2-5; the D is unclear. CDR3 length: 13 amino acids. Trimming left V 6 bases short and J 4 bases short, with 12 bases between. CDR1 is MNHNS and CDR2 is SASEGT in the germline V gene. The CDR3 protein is CASSPAPGETQYF. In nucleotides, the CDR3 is TGTGCCAGCAGCCCGGCCCCTGGAGAGACCCAGTACTTC.

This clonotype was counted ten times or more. The CDR3, as DNA: TGTGCCAGCAGCTTTGCGGGGAACCAAGAGACCCAGTACTTC. Protein sequence: CASSFAGNQETQYF. This chain joins TRBV11-3 and TRBJ2-5; D might be TRBD2 (6 bases). Germline loops: CDR1 SGHNT, CDR2 YENEEA. V shed 3 bases and J shed 0 bases, with 8 bases lying between them. The CDR3 consists of 14 residues.

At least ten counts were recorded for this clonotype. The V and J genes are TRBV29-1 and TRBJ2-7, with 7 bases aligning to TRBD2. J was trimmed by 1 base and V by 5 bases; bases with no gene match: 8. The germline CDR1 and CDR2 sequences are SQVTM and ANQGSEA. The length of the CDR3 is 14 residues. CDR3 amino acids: CSVTGGRLSYEQYF. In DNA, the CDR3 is TGCAGCGTTACCGGGGGGAGGTTATCCTACGAGCAGTACTTC.

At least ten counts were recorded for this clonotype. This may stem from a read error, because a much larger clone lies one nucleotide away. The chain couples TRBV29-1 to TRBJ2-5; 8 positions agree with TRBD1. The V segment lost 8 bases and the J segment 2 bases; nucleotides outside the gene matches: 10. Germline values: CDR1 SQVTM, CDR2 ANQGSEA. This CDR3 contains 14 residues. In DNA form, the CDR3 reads TGCAGCATTGGACAGGGAGGAGGACAAGAGACCCAGTACTTC. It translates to CSIGQGGGQETQYF.

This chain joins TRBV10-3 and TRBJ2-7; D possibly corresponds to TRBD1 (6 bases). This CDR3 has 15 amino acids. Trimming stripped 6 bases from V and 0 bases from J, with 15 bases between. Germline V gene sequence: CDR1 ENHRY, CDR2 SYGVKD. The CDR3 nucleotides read TGTGCCATCAGAGCAGACAGGTCCGGCTCCTACGAGCAGTACTTC. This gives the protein CAIRADRSGSYEQYF.

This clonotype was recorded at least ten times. DNA for the CDR3: TGTGCCACCAGCAGTGACCCGGACAGCTCTATGAGCTACACCTTC. This encodes CATSSDPDSSMSYTF. The chain links TRBV15 to TRBJ1-2; possibly TRBD1 for D (6 bases). The CDR3 extends over 15 amino acids. Trimming took off 3 bases at V and 9 bases at J, with 20 bases between the two ends. Per germline, CDR1 LNHNV and CDR2 YYDKDF (reference sequence).

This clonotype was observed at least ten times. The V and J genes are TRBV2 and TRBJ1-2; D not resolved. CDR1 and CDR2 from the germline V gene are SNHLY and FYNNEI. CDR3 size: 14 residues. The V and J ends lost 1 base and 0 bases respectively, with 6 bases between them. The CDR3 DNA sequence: TGTGCCAGCAGTGAAGGGATAGCTAACTATGGCTACACCTTC. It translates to CASSEGIANYGYTF.

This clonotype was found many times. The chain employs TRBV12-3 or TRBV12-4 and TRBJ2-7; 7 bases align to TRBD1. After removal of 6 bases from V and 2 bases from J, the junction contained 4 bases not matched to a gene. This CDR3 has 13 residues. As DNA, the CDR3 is TGTGCCAGCAGCAGGGGACAGCCCTACGAGCAGTACTTC. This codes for CASSRGQPYEQYF.

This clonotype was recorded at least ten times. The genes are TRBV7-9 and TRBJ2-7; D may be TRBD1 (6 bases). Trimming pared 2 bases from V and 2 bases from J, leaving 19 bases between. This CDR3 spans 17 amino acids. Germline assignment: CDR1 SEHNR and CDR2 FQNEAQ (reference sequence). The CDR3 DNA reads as TGTGCCAGCAGCTTAAAAGGGGGTAGGAATCCGCCCTACGAGCAGTACTTC. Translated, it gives CASSLKGGRNPPYEQYF.

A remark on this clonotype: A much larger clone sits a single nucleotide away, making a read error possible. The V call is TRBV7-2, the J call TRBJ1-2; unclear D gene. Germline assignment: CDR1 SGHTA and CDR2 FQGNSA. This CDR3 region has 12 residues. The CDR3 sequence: CASSQDRRDYTF. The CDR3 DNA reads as TGCGCCAGCAGCCAAGATAGGCGGGACTACACCTTC.

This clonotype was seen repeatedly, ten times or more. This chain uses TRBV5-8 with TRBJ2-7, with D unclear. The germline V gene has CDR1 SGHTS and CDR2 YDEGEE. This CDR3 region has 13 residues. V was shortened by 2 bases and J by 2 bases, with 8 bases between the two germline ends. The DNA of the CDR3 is TGTGCCAGCAGCTTAGACCGTACCTACGAGCAGTACTTC. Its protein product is CASSLDRTYEQYF.

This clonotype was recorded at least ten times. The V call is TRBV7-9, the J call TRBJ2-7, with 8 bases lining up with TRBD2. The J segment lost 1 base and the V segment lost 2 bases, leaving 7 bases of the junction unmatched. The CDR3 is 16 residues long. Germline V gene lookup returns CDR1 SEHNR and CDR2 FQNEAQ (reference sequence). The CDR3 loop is CASSLLEPSGSYEQYF. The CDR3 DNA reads TGTGCCAGCAGCTTATTGGAGCCTAGCGGGTCCTACGAGCAGTACTTC.

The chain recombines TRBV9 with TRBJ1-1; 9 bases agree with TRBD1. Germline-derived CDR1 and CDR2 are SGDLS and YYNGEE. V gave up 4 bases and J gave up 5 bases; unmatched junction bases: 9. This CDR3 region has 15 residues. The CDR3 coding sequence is TGTGCCAGCAGCTACAGACAGGGGGTTTTTACTGAAGCTTTCTTT. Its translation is CASSYRQGVFTEAFF. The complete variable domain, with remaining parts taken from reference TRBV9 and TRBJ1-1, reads DSGVTQTPKHLITATGQRVTLRCSPRSGDLSVYWYQQSLDQGLQFLIQYYNGEERAKGNILERFSAQQFPDLHSELNLSSLELGDSALYFCASSYRQGVFTEAFFGQGTRLTVV.